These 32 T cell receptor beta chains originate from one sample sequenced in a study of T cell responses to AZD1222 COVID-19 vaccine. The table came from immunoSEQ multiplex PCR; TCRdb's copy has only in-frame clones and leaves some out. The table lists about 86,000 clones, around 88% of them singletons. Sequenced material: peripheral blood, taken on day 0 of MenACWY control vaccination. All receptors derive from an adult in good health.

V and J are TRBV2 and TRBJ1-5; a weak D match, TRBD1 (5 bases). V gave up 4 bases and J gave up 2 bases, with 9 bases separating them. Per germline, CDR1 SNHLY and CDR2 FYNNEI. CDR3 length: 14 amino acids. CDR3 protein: CASSGMGGNQPQHF. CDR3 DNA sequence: TGTGCCAGCAGTGGTATGGGGGGCAATCAGCCCCAGCATTTT.

The CDR3: CASYRGQGPYNEQFF. The CDR3, as DNA: TGTGCCAGCTACCGGGGTCAGGGACCCTACAATGAGCAGTTCTTC. The chain couples TRBV18 to TRBJ2-1; D may correspond to TRBD1 or TRBD2 (5 bases each). The V and J ends lost 7 bases and 2 bases respectively, with 15 bases between them. CDR1 KGHSH and CDR2 LQKENI come from the germline V gene. The CDR3 sequence is 15 residues long. The complete variable domain, with remaining parts taken from reference TRBV18 and TRBJ2-1, reads NAGVMQNPRHLVRRRGQEARLRCSPMKGHSHVYWYRQLPEEGLKFMVYLQKENIIDESGMPKERFSAEFPKEGPSILRIQQVVRGDSAAYFCASYRGQGPYNEQFFGPGTRLTVL.

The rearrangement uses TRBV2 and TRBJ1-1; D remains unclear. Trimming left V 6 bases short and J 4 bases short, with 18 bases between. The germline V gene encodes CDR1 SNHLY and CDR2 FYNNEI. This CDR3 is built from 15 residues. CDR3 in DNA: TGTGCCAGCAGCCTCCTCTCGCGAACGGGCACTGAAGCTTTCTTT. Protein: CASSLLSRTGTEAFF.

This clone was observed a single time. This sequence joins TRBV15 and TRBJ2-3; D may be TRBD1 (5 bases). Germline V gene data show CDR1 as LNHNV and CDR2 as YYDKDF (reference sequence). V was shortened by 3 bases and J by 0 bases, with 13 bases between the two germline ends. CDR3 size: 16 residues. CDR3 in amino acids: CATSRFEDISTDTQYF. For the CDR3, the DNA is TGTGCCACCAGCAGGTTTGAGGACATAAGCACAGATACGCAGTATTTT.

The CDR3 DNA reads as TGTGCCAGCAGCGACCCCTCCGGGGCAGGTGGCTACACCTTC. It codes for CASSDPSGAGGYTF. The chain links TRBV9 to TRBJ1-2; a possible D gene is TRBD1 (5 bases). Germline V gene data show CDR1 as SGDLS and CDR2 as YYNGEE. CDR3 length: 14 residues. With 3 bases removed from V and 7 bases from J, the gap between germline ends came to 16 bases.

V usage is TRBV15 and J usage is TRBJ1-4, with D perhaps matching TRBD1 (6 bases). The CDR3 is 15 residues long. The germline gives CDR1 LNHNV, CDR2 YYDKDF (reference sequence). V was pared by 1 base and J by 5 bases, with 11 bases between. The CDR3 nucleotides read TGTGCCACCAGCAGAGGTGGGGACACGAATGAAAAACTGTTTTTT. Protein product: CATSRGGDTNEKLFF.

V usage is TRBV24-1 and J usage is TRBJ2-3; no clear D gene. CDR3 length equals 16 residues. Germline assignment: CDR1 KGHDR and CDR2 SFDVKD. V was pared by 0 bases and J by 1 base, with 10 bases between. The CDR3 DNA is TGTGCCACCAGTGATTTGCACTTCGGTGGCACAGATACGCAGTATTTT. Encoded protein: CATSDLHFGGTDTQYF.

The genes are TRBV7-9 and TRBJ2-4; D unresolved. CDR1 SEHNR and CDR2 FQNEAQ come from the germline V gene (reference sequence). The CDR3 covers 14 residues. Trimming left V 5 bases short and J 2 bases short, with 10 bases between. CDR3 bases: TGTGCCAGCAGCATCGGACCAACCAAAAACATTCAGTACTTC. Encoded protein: CASSIGPTKNIQYF.

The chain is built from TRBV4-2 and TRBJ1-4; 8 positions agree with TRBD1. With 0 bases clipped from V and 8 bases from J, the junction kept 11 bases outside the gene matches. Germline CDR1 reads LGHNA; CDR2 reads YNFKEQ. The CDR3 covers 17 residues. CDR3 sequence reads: CASSQDHGQGLEEKLFF. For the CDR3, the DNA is TGTGCCAGCAGCCAAGATCACGGACAGGGTTTAGAAGAAAAACTGTTTTTT.

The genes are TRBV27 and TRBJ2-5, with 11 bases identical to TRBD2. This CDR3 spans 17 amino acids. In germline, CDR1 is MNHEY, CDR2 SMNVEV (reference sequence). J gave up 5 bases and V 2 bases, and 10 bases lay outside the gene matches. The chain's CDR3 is CASSLNRPSGGRETQYF. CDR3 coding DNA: TGTGCCAGCAGTTTAAATCGGCCTAGCGGGGGGCGGGAGACCCAGTACTTC.

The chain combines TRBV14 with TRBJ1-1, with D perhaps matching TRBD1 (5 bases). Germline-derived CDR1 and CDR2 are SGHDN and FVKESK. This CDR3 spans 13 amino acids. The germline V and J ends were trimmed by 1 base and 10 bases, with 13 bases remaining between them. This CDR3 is CASSQVSGGVAFF. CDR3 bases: TGTGCCAGCAGCCAAGTTTCCGGGGGGGTAGCTTTCTTT.

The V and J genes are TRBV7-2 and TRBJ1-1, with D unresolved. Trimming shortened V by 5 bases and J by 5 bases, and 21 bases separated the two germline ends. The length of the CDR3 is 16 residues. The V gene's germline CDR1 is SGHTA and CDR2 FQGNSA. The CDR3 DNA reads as TGTGCCAGCAGCACCCTGGGAGGGAAAGGATTTACTGAAGCTTTCTTT. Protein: CASSTLGGKGFTEAFF.

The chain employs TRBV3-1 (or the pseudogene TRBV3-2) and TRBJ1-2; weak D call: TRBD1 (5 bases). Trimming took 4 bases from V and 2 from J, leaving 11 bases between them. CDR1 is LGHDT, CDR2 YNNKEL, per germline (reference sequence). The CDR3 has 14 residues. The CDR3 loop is CASSRSGGNYGYTF. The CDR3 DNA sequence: TGTGCCAGCAGCCGGAGTGGGGGGAACTATGGCTACACCTTC.

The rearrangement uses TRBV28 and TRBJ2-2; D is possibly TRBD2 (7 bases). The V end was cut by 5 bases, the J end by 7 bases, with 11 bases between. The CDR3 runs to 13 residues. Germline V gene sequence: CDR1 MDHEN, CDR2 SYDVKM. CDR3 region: CASSPGGHGELFF. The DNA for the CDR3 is TGTGCCAGCAGTCCGGGGGGCCACGGGGAGCTGTTTTTT.

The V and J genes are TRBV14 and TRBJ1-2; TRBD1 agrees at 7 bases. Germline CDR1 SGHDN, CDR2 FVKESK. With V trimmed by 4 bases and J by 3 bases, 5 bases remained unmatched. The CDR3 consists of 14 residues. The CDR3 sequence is CASSLSGGYYGYTF. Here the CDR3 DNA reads TGTGCCAGCAGCCTATCAGGGGGTTACTATGGCTACACCTTC.

The CDR3 region is CASSEAADSTRAFF. Written as DNA, the CDR3 is TGTGCCAGCAGTGAAGCCGCAGACAGTACGCGGGCTTTCTTT. The genes are TRBV6-1 and TRBJ1-1, with a possible D match to TRBD1 (5 bases). CDR3 size: 14 residues. Germline V gene data show CDR1 as MNHNS and CDR2 as SASEGT. The ends were cut back, 0 bases at V and 11 bases at J, with 16 bases in the middle.

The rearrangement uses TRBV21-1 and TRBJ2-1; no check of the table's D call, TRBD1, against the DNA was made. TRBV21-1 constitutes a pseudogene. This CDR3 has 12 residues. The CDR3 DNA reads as TGTGCCAGCAGCAGGCGCAGGGCTCTTCGGTTCTTC. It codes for CASSRRRALRFF.

The CDR3 bases are TGTGCCAGCAGACCTAGTTGGGGTCACGAGCAGTACTTC. This translates into CASRPSWGHEQYF. The chain uses TRBV12-3 or TRBV12-4 and TRBJ2-7; D is unclear. V was trimmed by 6 bases and J by 5 bases, leaving 14 bases between them. CDR3 size: 13 residues.

In DNA form, the CDR3 reads TGTGCCTGGAGTGTACTGGGTTTCCGACAGGGGGCTAACTATGGCTACACCTTC. This codes for CAWSVLGFRQGANYGYTF. The chain uses TRBV30 and TRBJ1-2, with 9 nucleotides matching TRBD1. CDR1 is GTSNPN, CDR2 SVGIG, per germline (reference sequence). V shed 0 bases and J 0 bases; nucleotides not matched to a gene: 11. The CDR3 totals 18 residues. Looking up the rest from reference TRBV30 and TRBJ1-2 gives the full variable domain: SQTIHQWPATLVQPVGSPLSLECTVEGTSNPNLYWYRQAAGRGLQLLFYSVGIGQISSEVPQNLSASRPQDRQFILSSKKLLLSDSGFYLCAWSVLGFRQGANYGYTFGSGTRLTVV.

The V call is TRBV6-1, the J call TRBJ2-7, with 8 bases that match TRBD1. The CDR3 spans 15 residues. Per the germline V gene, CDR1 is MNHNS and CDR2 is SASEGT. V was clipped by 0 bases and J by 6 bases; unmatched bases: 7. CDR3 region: CASSEARGTGGEQYF. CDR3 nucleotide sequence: TGTGCCAGCAGTGAAGCCCGGGGGACAGGTGGCGAGCAGTACTTC.

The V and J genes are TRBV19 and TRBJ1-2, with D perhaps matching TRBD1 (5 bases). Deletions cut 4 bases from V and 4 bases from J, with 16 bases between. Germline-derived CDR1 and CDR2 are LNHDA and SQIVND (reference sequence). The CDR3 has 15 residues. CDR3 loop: CASSRTTLPFYGYTF. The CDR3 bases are TGTGCCAGTAGTAGGACAACCCTACCTTTCTATGGCTACACCTTC.

CDR3 nucleotide sequence: TGTGCCAGCTCCAGGACAGGGGGCGCCTATGGCTACACCTTC. Its translation is CASSRTGGAYGYTF. The V gene is TRBV5-4, the J gene TRBJ1-2, with 11 bases identical to TRBD1. This CDR3 contains 14 residues. The germline CDR1 and CDR2 sequences are SGHNT and YYREEE (reference sequence). Trimming removed 7 bases from V and 4 bases from J; junction bases left unmatched: 6. The entire variable domain, with the rest obtained from reference TRBV5-4 and TRBJ1-2, is as follows: ETGVTQSPTHLIKTRGQQVTLRCSSQSGHNTVSWYQQALGQGPQFIFQYYREEENGRGNFPPRFSGLQFPNYSSELNVNALELDDSALYLCASSRTGGAYGYTFGSGTRLTVV.

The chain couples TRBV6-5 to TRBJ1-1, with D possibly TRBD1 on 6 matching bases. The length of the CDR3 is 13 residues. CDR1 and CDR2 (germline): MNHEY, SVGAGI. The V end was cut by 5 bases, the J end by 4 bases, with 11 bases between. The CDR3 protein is CASSPPGATEAFF. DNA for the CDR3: TGTGCCAGCAGTCCCCCAGGGGCCACTGAAGCTTTCTTT.

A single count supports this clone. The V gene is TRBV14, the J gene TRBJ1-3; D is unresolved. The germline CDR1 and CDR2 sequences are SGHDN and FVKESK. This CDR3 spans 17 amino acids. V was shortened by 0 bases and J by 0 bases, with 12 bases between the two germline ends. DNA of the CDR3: TGTGCCAGCAGCCAAGATCACCCAGGTTACTCTGGAAACACCATATATTTT. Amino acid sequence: CASSQDHPGYSGNTIYF.

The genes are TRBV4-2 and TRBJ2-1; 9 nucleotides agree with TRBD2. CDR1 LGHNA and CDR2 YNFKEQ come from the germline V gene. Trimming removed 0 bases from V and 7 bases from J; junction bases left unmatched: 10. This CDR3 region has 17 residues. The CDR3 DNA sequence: TGTGCCAGCAGCCAAGATCGGGCGGCGGGGGGGGAAAATGAGCAGTTCTTC. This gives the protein CASSQDRAAGGENEQFF.

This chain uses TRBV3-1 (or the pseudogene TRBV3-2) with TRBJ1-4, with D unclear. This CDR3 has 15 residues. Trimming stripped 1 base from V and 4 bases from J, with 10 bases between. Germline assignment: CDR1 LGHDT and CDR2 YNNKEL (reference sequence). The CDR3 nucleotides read TGTGCCAGCAGCCAAGCCGGATCGCATAATGAAAAACTGTTTTTT. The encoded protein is CASSQAGSHNEKLFF.

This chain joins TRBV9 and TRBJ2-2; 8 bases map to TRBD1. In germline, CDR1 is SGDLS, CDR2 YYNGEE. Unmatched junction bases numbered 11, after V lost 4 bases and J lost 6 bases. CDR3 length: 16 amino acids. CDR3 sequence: CASSPRQGLVSGELFF. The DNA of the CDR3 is TGTGCCAGCAGCCCCCGACAGGGGTTAGTTTCCGGGGAGCTGTTTTTT.

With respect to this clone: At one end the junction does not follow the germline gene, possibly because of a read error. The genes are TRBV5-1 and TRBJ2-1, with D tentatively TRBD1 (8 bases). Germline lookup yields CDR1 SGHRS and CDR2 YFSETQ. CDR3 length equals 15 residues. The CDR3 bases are TGCGCCAGCAGCGCACAGGGGGGGGACTACAGTGAGCAGTTCTTC. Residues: CASSAQGGDYSEQFF.

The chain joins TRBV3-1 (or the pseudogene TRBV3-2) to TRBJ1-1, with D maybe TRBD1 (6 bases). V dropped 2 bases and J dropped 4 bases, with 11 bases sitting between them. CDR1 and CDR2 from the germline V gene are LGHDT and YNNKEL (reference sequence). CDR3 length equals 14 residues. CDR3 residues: CASSQTGRFTEAFF. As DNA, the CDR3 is TGTGCCAGCAGCCAAACAGGGCGGTTCACTGAAGCTTTCTTT.

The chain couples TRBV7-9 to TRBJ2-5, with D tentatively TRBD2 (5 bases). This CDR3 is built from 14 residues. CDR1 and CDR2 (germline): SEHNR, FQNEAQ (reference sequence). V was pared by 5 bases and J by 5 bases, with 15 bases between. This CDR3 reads CASSRAGVKETQYF. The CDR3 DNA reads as TGTGCCAGCAGCCGAGCCGGGGTTAAGGAGACCCAGTACTTC.

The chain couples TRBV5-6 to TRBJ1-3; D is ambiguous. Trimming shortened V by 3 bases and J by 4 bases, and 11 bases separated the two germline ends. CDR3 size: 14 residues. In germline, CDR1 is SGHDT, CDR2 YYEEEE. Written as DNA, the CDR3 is TGTGCCAGCAGCTCAGGACGTCTAGGAAACACCATATATTTT. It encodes CASSSGRLGNTIYF. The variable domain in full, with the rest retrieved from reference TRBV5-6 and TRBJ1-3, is DAGVTQSPTHLIKTRGQQVTLRCSPKSGHDTVSWYQQALGQGPQFIFQYYEEEERQRGNFPDRFSGHQFPNYSSELNVNALLLGDSALYLCASSSGRLGNTIYFGEGSWLTVV.

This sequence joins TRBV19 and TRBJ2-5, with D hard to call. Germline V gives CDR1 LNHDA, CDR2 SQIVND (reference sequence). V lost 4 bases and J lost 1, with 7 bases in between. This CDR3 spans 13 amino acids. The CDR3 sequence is CASSTPIQETQYF. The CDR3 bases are TGTGCCAGTAGTACTCCGATCCAAGAGACCCAGTACTTC. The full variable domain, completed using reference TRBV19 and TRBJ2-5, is DGGITQSPKYLFRKEGQNVTLSCEQNLNHDAMYWYRQDPGQGLRLIYYSQIVNDFQKGDIAEGYSVSREKKESFPLTVTSAQKNPTAFYLCASSTPIQETQYFGPGTRLLVL.